This TCR beta chain was captured by sequencing in a study of T cell responses to AZD1222 COVID-19 vaccine. Study at large: Pooling of second doses given at about 4 or about 12 weeks was done.

The CDR3 length is 12 residues. CDR1 SGHTA and CDR2 FQGNSA come from the germline V gene. The ends were cut back, 5 bases at V and 5 bases at J, with 7 bases in the middle. Generated by immunoSEQ multiplex PCR, the TCRdb table keeps only in-frame clones and is missing some. Of about 130,000 clones in the sample, approximately 84% were seen once. The chain recombines TRBV7-2 with TRBJ1-3, with D possibly matching TRBD1 (6 bases). This clonotype was obtained from an adult in good health. This material consisted of peripheral blood, taken on day 0 of AZD1222 vaccination. CDR3 nucleotides: TGTGCCAGCAGCCGGGACAGAAACACCATATATTTT. Translation: CASSRDRNTIYF.